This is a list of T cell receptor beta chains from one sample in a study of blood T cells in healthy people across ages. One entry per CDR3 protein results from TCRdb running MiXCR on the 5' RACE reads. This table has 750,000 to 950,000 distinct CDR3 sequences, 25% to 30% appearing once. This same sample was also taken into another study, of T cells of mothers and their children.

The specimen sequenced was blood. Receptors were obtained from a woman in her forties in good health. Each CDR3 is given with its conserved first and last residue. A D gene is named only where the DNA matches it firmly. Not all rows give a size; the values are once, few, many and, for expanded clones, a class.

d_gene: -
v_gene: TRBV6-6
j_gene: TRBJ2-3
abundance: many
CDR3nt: TGTGCCAGCAGTTATTTGGGCGGGGGCACAGATACGCAGTATTTT
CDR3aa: CASSYLGGGTDTQYF

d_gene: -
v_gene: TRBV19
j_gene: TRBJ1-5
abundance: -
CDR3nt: TGTGCCAGTAGTATGTCACGAGATAGCAATCAGCCCCAGCATTTT
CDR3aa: CASSMSRDSNQPQHF

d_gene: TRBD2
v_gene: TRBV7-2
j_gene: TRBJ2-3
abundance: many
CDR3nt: TGTGCCAGCAGCAGCGGACTAGCGGGGGGGTCGGATACGCAGTATTTT
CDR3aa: CASSSGLAGGSDTQYF

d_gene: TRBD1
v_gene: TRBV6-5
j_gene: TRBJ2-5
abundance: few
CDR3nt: TGTGCCAGCAATCGAGGGACAGGGGGACTTGGGGAGACCCAGTACTTC
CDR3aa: CASNRGTGGLGETQYF

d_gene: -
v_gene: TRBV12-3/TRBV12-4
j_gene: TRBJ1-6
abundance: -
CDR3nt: TGTGCCAGCAGGATCCTCCAGGGGCGGAATTCACCCCTCCACTTT
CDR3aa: CASRILQGRNSPLHF

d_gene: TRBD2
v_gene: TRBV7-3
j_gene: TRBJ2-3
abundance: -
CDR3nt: TGTGCCAGCAGCATCCTACTAGCGGGGGCAGATACGCAGTATTTT
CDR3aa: CASSILLAGADTQYF

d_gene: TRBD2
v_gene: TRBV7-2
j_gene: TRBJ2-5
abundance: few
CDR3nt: TGTGCCAGCAGCTTCTTACTAGCGAAGACCCAGTACTTC
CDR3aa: CASSFLLAKTQYF

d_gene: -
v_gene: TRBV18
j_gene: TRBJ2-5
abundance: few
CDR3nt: TGTGCCAGCTCATCCCAGGGGTACCAAGAGACCCAGTACTTC
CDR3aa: CASSSQGYQETQYF

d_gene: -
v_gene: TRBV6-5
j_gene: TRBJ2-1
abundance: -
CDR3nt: TGTGCCAGCAGTTACTCTGGGCTGAATGAGCAGTTCTTC
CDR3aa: CASSYSGLNEQFF

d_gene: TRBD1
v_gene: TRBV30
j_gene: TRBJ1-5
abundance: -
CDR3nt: TGTGCCTGGAGTCTGACAGGGCTCGGGCAGCCCCAGCATTTT
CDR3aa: CAWSLTGLGQPQHF

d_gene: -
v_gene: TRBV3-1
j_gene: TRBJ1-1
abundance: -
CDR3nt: TGTGCCAGCAGCCCGACTATAGTAGCCCCGACATCACTGAACACTGAAGCTTTCTTT
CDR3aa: CASSPTIVAPTSLNTEAFF

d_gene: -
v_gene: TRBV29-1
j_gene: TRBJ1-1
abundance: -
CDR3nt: TGCAGCGTTGGAGGGGGGTGGGCGTTTGAAGCTTTCTTT
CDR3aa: CSVGGGWAFEAFF

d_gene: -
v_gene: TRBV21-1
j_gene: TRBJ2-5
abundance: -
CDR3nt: TGCGCCAGCAGCAAAGAGGGCCGGTGGGAGACCCAGTACTTC
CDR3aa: CASSKEGRWETQYF

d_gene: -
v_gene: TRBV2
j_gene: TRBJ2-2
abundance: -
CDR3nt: TGTGCCTCGAAGGGGCTTAAGAACACCGGGGAGCTGTTTTTT
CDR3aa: CASKGLKNTGELFF

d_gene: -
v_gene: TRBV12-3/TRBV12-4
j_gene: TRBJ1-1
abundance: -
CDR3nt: TGTGCCAGCAGTTTTTCCGGGTTTGAAGCTTTCTTT
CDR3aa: CASSFSGFEAFF

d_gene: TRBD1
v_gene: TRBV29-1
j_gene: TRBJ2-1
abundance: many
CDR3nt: TGCAGCGCAGACCGACAGGGGGTATCAAAGGAGCAGTTCTTC
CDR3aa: CSADRQGVSKEQFF

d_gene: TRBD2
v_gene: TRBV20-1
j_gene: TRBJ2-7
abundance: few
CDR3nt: TGCAGTGCTAGAGATAGCGGGGGGGTTACCTACGAGCAGTACTTC
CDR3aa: CSARDSGGVTYEQYF

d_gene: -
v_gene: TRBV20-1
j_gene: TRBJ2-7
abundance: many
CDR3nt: TGCAGTGCTAGCGGGACGGGACTCTCCTACGAGCAGTACTTC
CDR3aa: CSASGTGLSYEQYF

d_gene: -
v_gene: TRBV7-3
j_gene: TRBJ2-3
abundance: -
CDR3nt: TGTGCCAGCAGCTTAATCGAGGCAGATACGCAGTATTTT
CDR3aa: CASSLIEADTQYF

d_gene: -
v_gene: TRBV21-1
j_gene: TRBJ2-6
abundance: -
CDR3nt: TGTGCCAGCAGCAAAGGGGGAGCCACTGGGGCCAACGTCCTGACTTTC
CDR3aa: CASSKGGATGANVLTF

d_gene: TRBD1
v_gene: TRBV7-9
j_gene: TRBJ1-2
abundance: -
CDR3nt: TGTGCCAGCAGTCCACAGGGGGTCCACTATGGCTACACCTTC
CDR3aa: CASSPQGVHYGYTF

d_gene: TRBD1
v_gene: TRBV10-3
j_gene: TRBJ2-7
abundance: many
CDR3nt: TGTGCCATCAGTGATTACAGGGGAACCTACGAGCAGTACTTC
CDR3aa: CAISDYRGTYEQYF

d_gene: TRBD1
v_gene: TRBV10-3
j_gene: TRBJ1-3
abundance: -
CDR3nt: TGTGCCATCAGTTGGGACAGCGGAAACACCATATATTTT
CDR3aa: CAISWDSGNTIYF

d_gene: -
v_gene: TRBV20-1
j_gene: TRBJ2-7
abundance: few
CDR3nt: TGCAGTGCTAGAGAGGGCGGGGACCGAGTCTACGAGCAGTACTTC
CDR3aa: CSAREGGDRVYEQYF

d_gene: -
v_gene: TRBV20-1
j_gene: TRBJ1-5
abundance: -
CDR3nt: TGCAGTGCTAGAGGGGGGACACAGAATCAGCCCCAGCATTTT
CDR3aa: CSARGGTQNQPQHF

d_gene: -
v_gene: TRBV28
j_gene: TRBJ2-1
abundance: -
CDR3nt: TGTGCCAGCAGTTTAACCCACCACTCCTACAATGAGCAGTTCTTC
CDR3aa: CASSLTHHSYNEQFF

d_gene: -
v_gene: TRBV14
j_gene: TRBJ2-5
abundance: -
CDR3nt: TGTGCCAGCAGCCAAGGAGGGACCATCCAAGAGACCCAGTACTTC
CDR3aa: CASSQGGTIQETQYF

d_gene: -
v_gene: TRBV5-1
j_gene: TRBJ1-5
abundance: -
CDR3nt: TGCGCCAGCAGCCCTAACCGGCCCCAGCATTTT
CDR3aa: CASSPNRPQHF

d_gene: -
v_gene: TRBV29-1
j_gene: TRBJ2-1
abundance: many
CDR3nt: TGCAGCGTTGTCAGTGGGGTCCCCTACAATGAGCAGTTCTTC
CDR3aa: CSVVSGVPYNEQFF

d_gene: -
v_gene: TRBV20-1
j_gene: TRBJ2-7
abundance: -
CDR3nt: TGCAGTGCGAGCCCGGGGGTCCCCACCTACGAGCAGTACTTC
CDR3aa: CSASPGVPTYEQYF

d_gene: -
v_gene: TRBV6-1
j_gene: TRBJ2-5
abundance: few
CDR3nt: TGTGCCAGCGGTGGCCAACGACGATACGCGGAGACCCAGTACTTC
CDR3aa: CASGGQRRYAETQYF